This T cell receptor (beta chain) was identified during a study of identical twins (dated by TCRdb to about 2016). For the wider study: TCR alpha and beta repertoires from monozygotic twins, unrelated adults of various ages and cord blood were deep-sequenced to test whether fetal clonotypes persist. Replicate twin experiments were performed at different times using different library preparation protocols to rule out contamination.

Unmatched junction bases come to 10, with V trimmed by 2 bases and J by 14 bases. Reading from cysteine to phenylalanine, the CDR3 counts 13 amino acids. The read is trimmed to its CDR3 DNA, 39 bases read in frame from base 1. The germline V gene (reference sequence) specifies GTSNPN as CDR1 and SVGIG as CDR2. Only healthy Caucasian donors were included. Three pairs of female monozygotic twins, all aged roughly 18 to 30 years, were included in the twin cohort. CD4+ and CD8+ T cell populations were isolated with positive isolation kits from Invitrogen. Overall study outcomes, separate from this receptor: Invariant T cells such as MAIT and iNKT could partly confound zero-insertion analyses, although diverse VJ usage argued against such confounding for most clonotypes. In beta out-of-frame sequences, excess twin sharing was weaker, because having fewer shared sequences lowered the signal-to-noise ratio. Compared with coincidental sharing between unrelated individuals, out-of-frame TCR alpha sequences shared between twins had an excess of sequences with low generation probability. Because the same donors could not be followed over many years, the conclusions relied on cross-sectional statistical analysis. In monozygotic twins, recombination models systematically underestimated out-of-frame TCR alpha sharing, but the models matched the sharing seen between unrelated individuals. Abundant cord blood beta clonotypes had fewer insertions, young adult naive repertoires showed a similar but weaker trend, and memory repertoires showed no such trend.

The library relied on 5' RACE. The sequencing machine was an Illumina HiSeq 2000. Template switching added a universal primer binding site, and the final cDNA carried a unique molecular identifier that allowed TCR cDNA molecules to be counted accurately. Specific primers in the conserved constant-segment region were used to synthesize first-strand cDNA for TCR alpha and beta chains. To control for contamination, each cDNA library was double barcoded with a SMART-Mk sample barcode plus Illumina barcodes. TruSeq adapter sequences along with Illumina sample barcodes were introduced in two successive PCR steps. The Illumina HiSeq platform was used with custom primers to sequence TCR alpha and beta cDNA libraries. Turning to the authors' computational methods: Unique molecular identifiers were extracted from raw reads with MiGEC, and CDR3 positions were determined with MiXCR. Recombination models were inferred per individual with the repgenHMM and IGoR tools using an EM algorithm. The tcR package in R was used for shared clonotype analysis, with sharing normalized by the product of cloneset sizes. To study raw recombination without the effects of thymic and clonal selection, out-of-frame nonproductive sequences were analyzed. TCRdb itself trimmed the public reads at Q25 with fastp, ran MiXCR and retained productive beta chains. Each CDR3 protein gets just one entry, which takes the most common genes and DNA from the rows behind it. The V and J calls shown here were made by TCRdb, not taken from the authors' results. The sample table holds under 350,000 distinct CDR3 sequences, of which over 8.5% were seen once. The top ten clones comprise around 7.1% of the sample.

For this clonotype: Its antigen specificity is not known. Per-nucleotide qualities are absent, and no much larger clonotype sits a single base away.

The data also belong to a second study, concerning yellow fever vaccine responses in identical twins. As described in the second report: The T cell response to vaccination in identical twins was reported by the authors to appear partly convergent and partly personalized. The study precisely tracked vaccine-responding T cell clones in identical twins.

The V and J genes are TRBV30 and TRBJ2-1, with TRBD2 matching 9 junction bases. The sample consisted of CD8+ T cells sorted from blood. This TCR was recovered from a woman younger than 35 in good health. The CDR3 amino acid sequence is: CAWSPVAGETKFF. The DNA reads TGTGCCTGGAGTCCGGTAGCGGGAGAAACTAAGTTCTTC.